This T cell receptor beta chain derives from a study of CD8 T cells in ankylosing spondylitis (dated by TCRdb to 2016 to 2017). Study-wide context: The study set out to find disease-linked TCR variants by profiling T cell receptor beta repertoires in ankylosing spondylitis patients and healthy donors. In total, the full study cohort was made up of some 110 healthy donors and 25 to 30 ankylosing spondylitis patients. Samples of peripheral blood were taken, and for ankylosing spondylitis patients, synovial fluid was collected as well. Findings and caveats that apply to the study as a whole: According to the report, matched synovial fluid samples from ankylosing spondylitis patients were significantly enriched for the disease-linked clones. A TCR beta motif made up of about eight highly homologous amino acid variants appeared to be characteristic of blood from ankylosing spondylitis patients. Some of the motif variants had been reported before in the synovial fluid and blood of reactive arthritis patients, a finding that suggests common disease-initiation mechanisms. A CD8+ phenotype was shown by the disease-linked clones, which were found at relatively low frequencies in peripheral blood.

On this clonotype: This receptor's antigen is unknown. No base quality values were provided; no much bigger clone lies one nucleotide off.

Trimming costs V 0 bases and J 0 bases, and their ends lie 15 bases apart. The germline V gene yields SQVTM for CDR1 and ANQGSEA for CDR2. From the cysteine through the phenylalanine, the CDR3 covers 17 amino acids. Just CDR3 DNA is preserved here, 51 bases in frame from base 1. Sequencing used an Illumina HiSeq 2500. Quantitative 5'-RACE with molecular barcodes was the method used to prepare the TCR beta libraries. On the authors' methods: Disease-linked TCR variants were identified with a new computational method built on a probabilistic model of VDJ rearrangement. Using fastp at Q25 and MiXCR, TCRdb reprocessed the public reads and kept productive beta chains. One record per CDR3 amino acid sequence lists the most common genes and DNA. The authors' filters were not applied to this entry. Within this sample are about 210,000 distinct CDR3 sequences, with about 7% of them counted one time only. In total, the top ten clones hold approximately 15% of the sample.

The sequence came from a male donor with ankylosing spondylitis. The source material was blood, either unsorted or a sorted T cell fraction (not recorded which). Recombination linked TRBV29-1 to TRBJ2-4; the D gene is unclear. The sequenced DNA is TGCAGCGTTGAAGATCTGGTTGGTCTTGTAGCCAAAAACATTCAGTACTTC. Its product reads: CSVEDLVGLVAKNIQYF.